The clone carrying this T cell receptor beta chain has a handful of counts. Antigen unknown. The CDR3 is made up of 13 amino acids. V was pared by 5 bases and J by 2 bases, with 9 bases between. Amplified regions were TCR beta CDR3 sequences from RNA transcripts. The HTBI primer set was used in a first-round RT-PCR of the TCR CDR3. Each CDR3 protein is one row after TCRdb ran MiXCR on the multiplex PCR reads. This sample has hundreds of thousands of distinct CDR3 sequences; approximately 15% occur once, and the top ten carry around 24%. The hyperthyroidism patients had all been newly diagnosed, and their disease duration was under 2 months. Their ages ranged from 18 to 65 years. This record comes from a study of T cells in Graves' hyperthyroidism and ophthalmopathy. Study-wide context: Blood from the periphery was taken at initial diagnosis, before any treatment. Points from the study as a whole: Expanded thyroid clonotypes (above 0.001) were mostly also found in blood.

The specimen sequenced was blood. The TCR was taken from a woman between 25 and 40 years old with Graves' hyperthyroidism. V usage is TRBV12-3 or TRBV12-4 and J usage is TRBJ2-5; D is undetermined. Here the CDR3 DNA reads TGTGCCAGCAGTGGAGCTTCGCAAGAGACCCAGTACTTC. Its translation: CASSGASQETQYF.